This is a list of T cell receptor beta chains from one sample in a study of T cell repertoires in cytomegalovirus infection. TCRdb processed the reads anew with MiXCR; each CDR3 protein has one entry. The sample consists of roughly 90,000 distinct CDR3 sequences, about 31% of them appearing once. The antigens these receptors bind are not known. Sequencing used CD8+ T cells from cultured PBMCs, obtained from culture after CMV antigen stimulation. The origin of the receptors is a human donor in good health (CMV status not recorded). Some clones in this sample may be carry-over from other donors' samples. Each CDR3 is given without its conserved first and last residue. The order of the fields is D gene, J gene, V gene, CDR3 protein. The D gene is left open where the match is weak.

>-|TRBJ1-2|TRBV6-6
ASEGGYGYT
>-|TRBJ2-1|TRBV7-6
ASSLDPSNEQF
>-|TRBJ2-1|TRBV27
ASSPPRSYNEQF
>-|TRBJ1-1|TRBV19
ASSMTSGFNTEAF
>TRBD1|TRBJ1-2|TRBV2
ADRDYGYT
>-|TRBJ1-5|TRBV28
ASSLYARGSNQPQH
>-|TRBJ2-1|TRBV2
ASSGLRLNSYNEQF
>-|TRBJ1-2|TRBV5-4
ASSLWQTYGYT
>TRBD1|TRBJ1-1|TRBV24-1
ATTQGVSGEAF
>TRBD1|TRBJ1-5|TRBV7-9
ASSSGTGRNQPQH
>TRBD2|TRBJ2-1|TRBV7-9
ASSSGLAGGHSEQF
>TRBD2|TRBJ2-1|TRBV28
ASSPAGRGVGEQF
>-|TRBJ2-1|TRBV7-3
ASSQGTYEQF
>TRBD2|TRBJ2-2|TRBV7-9
ASSRGDFGTGELF